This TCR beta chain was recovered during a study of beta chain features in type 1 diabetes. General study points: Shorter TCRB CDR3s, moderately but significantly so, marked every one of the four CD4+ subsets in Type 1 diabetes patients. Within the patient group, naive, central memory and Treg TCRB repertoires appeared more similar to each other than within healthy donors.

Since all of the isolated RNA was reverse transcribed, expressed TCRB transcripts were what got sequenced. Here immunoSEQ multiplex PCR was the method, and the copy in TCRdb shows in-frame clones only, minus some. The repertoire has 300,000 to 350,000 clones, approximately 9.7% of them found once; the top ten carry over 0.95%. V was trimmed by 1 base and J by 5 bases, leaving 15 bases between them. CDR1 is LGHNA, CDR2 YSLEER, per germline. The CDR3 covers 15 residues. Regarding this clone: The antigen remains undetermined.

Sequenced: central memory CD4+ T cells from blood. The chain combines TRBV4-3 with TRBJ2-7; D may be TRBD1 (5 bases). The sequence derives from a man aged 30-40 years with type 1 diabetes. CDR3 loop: CASSQVRQSFDEQYF. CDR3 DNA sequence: TGCGCCAGCAGCCAAGTCCGACAGTCGTTCGACGAGCAGTACTTC.